These 21 T cell receptor beta chains were all obtained from the same sample, sequenced in a study of cytomegalovirus exposure and HLA in healthy donors. Researchers ran the PCR with 60 Vbeta and 13 Jbeta primers. This table comes from immunoSEQ multiplex PCR, and its TCRdb copy is limited to in-frame clones, with some not included. The table has roughly 130,000 clones, roughly 70% seen once. The sequencing input was PBMCs. Source of these receptors: a woman in her thirties or forties in good health and CMV-seropositive.

Turning to this clone: A junction boundary mismatches the germline segment, possibly from a read error. The chain recombines TRBV7-7 with TRBJ2-1, with D maybe TRBD2 (6 bases). CDR3 length: 12 residues. Germline-derived CDR1 and CDR2 are SSHAT and FNYEAQ (reference sequence). The CDR3 protein is CASSSGAGEQFF. Written as DNA, the CDR3 is TGTGCTAGCAGTTCGGGAGCTGGTGAGCAGTTCTTC.

The V gene is TRBV4-3, the J gene TRBJ2-1; D gene uncertain. Trimming left V 0 bases short and J 7 bases short, with 16 bases between. The CDR3 runs to 16 residues. Germline values: CDR1 LGHNA, CDR2 YSLEER. CDR3 sequence (DNA): TGCGCCAGCAGCCAAGATCTGGCGGCGCGGATTAATGAGCAGTTCTTC. Translation gives CASSQDLAARINEQFF.

This clone was counted a few times. This rearrangement joins TRBV28 to TRBJ1-5; weak D call: TRBD1 (5 bases). The ends were cut back, 0 bases at V and 7 bases at J, with 13 bases in the middle. The CDR3 covers 15 residues. Per the germline V gene, CDR1 is MDHEN and CDR2 is SYDVKM. The DNA for the CDR3 is TGTGCCAGCAGTTTATGGGGGCCCCTAGGGCAGCCCCAGCATTTT. Protein sequence: CASSLWGPLGQPQHF.

V is TRBV5-1 and J is TRBJ1-1; possibly TRBD1 for D (5 bases). Germline loops: CDR1 SGHRS, CDR2 YFSETQ. The CDR3 spans 14 residues. Between the trimmed V and J ends, which lost 4 bases and 3 bases, there was a span of 13 bases. CDR3: CASSGRGMDTEAFF. CDR3 nucleotides: TGCGCCAGCAGCGGTAGGGGAATGGACACTGAAGCTTTCTTT.

This rearrangement joins TRBV27 to TRBJ1-1; TRBD1 agrees at 7 bases. CDR1 and CDR2 (germline): MNHEY, SMNVEV (reference sequence). The CDR3 is 17 amino acids. J was trimmed by 4 bases and V by 6 bases; bases with no gene match: 17. CDR3 in amino acids: CASSDLGTVGRGTEAFF. CDR3 in DNA: TGTGCCAGCAGCGACCTAGGGACAGTTGGACGGGGCACTGAAGCTTTCTTT.

The J gene is TRBJ2-2, the V gene TRBV7-2; tentative D call: TRBD1 (5 bases). Between the trimmed V and J ends, which lost 6 bases and 7 bases, there was a span of 12 bases. CDR1 is SGHTA, CDR2 FQGNSA, per germline. CDR3 length: 13 amino acids. The CDR3 is CASRTRVDGELFF. CDR3 coding DNA: TGTGCCAGCAGGACCAGGGTTGACGGGGAGCTGTTTTTT.

This clone was seen only a few times. The rearrangement links TRBV9 to TRBJ2-5; 8 bases agree with TRBD1. The CDR3 extends over 15 amino acids. The junction had 9 bases not matched to a gene; V was cut back by 4 bases and J by 4 bases. The germline gives CDR1 SGDLS, CDR2 YYNGEE. The CDR3 spells CASSPNPTGVETQYF. DNA of the CDR3: TGTGCCAGCAGCCCCAACCCGACAGGGGTAGAGACCCAGTACTTC.

The V gene is TRBV5-1, the J gene TRBJ1-5; 9 nucleotides align to TRBD1. Germline V lookup: CDR1 SGHRS, CDR2 YFSETQ. V lost 0 bases and J lost 2; bases outside the gene matches: 6. This CDR3 contains 17 residues. The CDR3 bases are TGCGCCAGCAGCTTGGGGGGACAGGGTGGGGGCAATCAGCCCCAGCATTTT. Its protein is CASSLGGQGGGNQPQHF.

The chain employs TRBV18 and TRBJ1-1, with D possibly matching TRBD1 (6 bases). V was shortened by 4 bases and J by 8 bases, with 17 bases between the two germline ends. The CDR3 has 14 residues. CDR1 is KGHSH and CDR2 is LQKENI in the germline V gene. CDR3 DNA: TGTGCCAGCTCACGAGCAACACCCGGGACAGAAGCTTTCTTT. Amino acid sequence: CASSRATPGTEAFF.

The chain is built from TRBV4-3 and TRBJ2-2; no clear D gene. The CDR3 consists of 16 residues. Germline CDR1 and CDR2: LGHNA and YSLEER. Trimming left V 1 base short and J 0 bases short, with 9 bases between. CDR3 bases: TGCGCCAGCAGCCAAGGGCCCCCAACGAACACCGGGGAGCTGTTTTTT. Translating gives CASSQGPPTNTGELFF.

This clone was found a few times. The V and J genes are TRBV19 and TRBJ2-7; maybe TRBD2 (7 bases). CDR3 length equals 17 residues. Germline CDR1 reads LNHDA; CDR2 reads SQIVND (reference sequence). V lost 2 bases and J 5 bases, leaving 22 bases between the germline ends. The CDR3: CASSIRGGAERTHEQYF. The CDR3 coding sequence is TGTGCCAGTAGTATAAGGGGGGGAGCGGAAAGAACCCACGAGCAGTACTTC.

The chain uses TRBV10-2 and TRBJ1-4; D possibly corresponds to TRBD1 (6 bases). Trimming shortened V by 6 bases and J by 8 bases, and 13 bases separated the two germline ends. The germline V gene encodes CDR1 WSHSY and CDR2 SAAADI. This CDR3 has 13 residues. This CDR3 is CASRSFTGEKLFF. The CDR3 bases are TGCGCCAGCAGATCCTTCACAGGGGAAAAACTGTTTTTT.

The chain carries TRBV5-1 and TRBJ2-3, with a weak D call TRBD2 (6 bases). With 0 bases removed from V and 3 bases from J, the gap between germline ends came to 14 bases. Per the germline V gene, CDR1 is SGHRS and CDR2 is YFSETQ. The CDR3 loop spans 16 amino acids. CDR3 loop: CASSLEPGEGTDTQYF. The CDR3 region has the DNA TGCGCCAGCAGCTTGGAGCCGGGAGAAGGTACAGATACGCAGTATTTT. The complete variable domain, with remaining parts taken from reference TRBV5-1 and TRBJ2-3, reads KAGVTQTPRYLIKTRGQQVTLSCSPISGHRSVSWYQQTPGQGLQFLFEYFSETQRNKGNFPGRFSGRQFSNSRSEMNVSTLELGDSALYLCASSLEPGEGTDTQYFGPGTRLTVL.

The J gene is TRBJ1-6, the V gene TRBV18, with D perhaps TRBD1 (6 bases). There are 17 residues in the CDR3. Germline V gene lookup returns CDR1 KGHSH and CDR2 LQKENI. Trimming cost V 3 bases and J 4 bases, with 16 bases left between them. CDR3 DNA sequence: TGTGCCAGCTCACCTAACAGGGAGAAGCCTTATAATTCACCCCTCCACTTT. Protein: CASSPNREKPYNSPLHF.

The V and J genes are TRBV5-4 and TRBJ2-1; the match to TRBD2 covers 14 bases. The CDR3 length is 16 residues. Germline V gene sequence: CDR1 SGHNT, CDR2 YYREEE (reference sequence). V was pared by 4 bases and J by 7 bases, with 7 bases of the junction left unmatched. This CDR3 reads CASSQPGLAGENEQFF. The CDR3 DNA is TGTGCCAGCAGCCAACCGGGACTAGCGGGGGAGAATGAGCAGTTCTTC.

This sequence joins TRBV30 and TRBJ1-4; no clear D. CDR1 GTSNPN and CDR2 SVGIG come from the germline V gene (reference sequence). The germline V and J ends were trimmed by 7 bases and 10 bases, with 10 bases remaining between them. The CDR3 runs 10 residues. The CDR3 here is CAFGGVKLFF. CDR3 coding DNA: TGTGCCTTCGGCGGGGTAAAACTGTTTTTT.

This clone was counted between two and nine times. The sample holds other DNA sequences that translate to the same CDR3. The rearrangement uses TRBV7-2 and TRBJ1-1, with 9 bases that match TRBD1. J was trimmed by 5 bases and V by 3 bases; bases with no gene match: 7. There are 15 residues in the CDR3. Germline V lookup: CDR1 SGHTA, CDR2 FQGNSA. CDR3 region: CASSFWGQGGTEAFF. The DNA for the CDR3 is TGTGCCAGCAGCTTCTGGGGACAGGGAGGGACTGAAGCTTTCTTT. The full variable domain, in which reference TRBV7-2 and TRBJ1-1 provide the parts outside the CDR3, is GAGVSQSPSNKVTEKGKDVELRCDPISGHTALYWYRQSLGQGLEFLIYFQGNSAPDKSGLPSDRFSAERTGGSVSTLTIQRTQQEDSAVYLCASSFWGQGGTEAFFGQGTRLTVV.

This chain connects TRBV5-6 to TRBJ2-7; D is ambiguous. From germline, CDR1 is SGHDT and CDR2 YYEEEE. CDR3 length: 12 residues. V lost 2 bases to trimming and J lost 0 bases, with 3 bases between them. CDR3 DNA sequence: TGTGCCAGCAGCTTCCTCTCCTACGAGCAGTACTTC. It is translated as CASSFLSYEQYF.

The V call is TRBV5-6, the J call TRBJ2-3; 7 bases fit TRBD1. Germline V gene data show CDR1 as SGHDT and CDR2 as YYEEEE. CDR3 length: 14 amino acids. V dropped 4 bases and J dropped 3; count of bases not matched to a gene: 5. DNA of the CDR3: TGTGCCAGCAGCGAGACAGGGATAACAGATACGCAGTATTTT. Translation: CASSETGITDTQYF.

This clone has a handful of counts. This chain uses TRBV6-4 with TRBJ2-7; TRBD1 aligns across 8 bases. CDR3 length: 15 amino acids. The V gene end was trimmed by 3 bases and the J gene end by 3 bases; junction bases not matched to a gene: 7. CDR1 is MRHNA, CDR2 SNTAGT, per germline. The CDR3 nucleotides are TGTGCCAGCAGTGAATTGGGGACAGGAATCTACGAGCAGTACTTC. It encodes CASSELGTGIYEQYF.

The chain has TRBV11-3 and TRBJ1-1, with 8 bases matching TRBD1. This CDR3 has 15 amino acids. Germline-derived CDR1 and CDR2 are SGHNT and YENEEA. Trimming removed 5 bases from V and 1 base from J; junction bases left unmatched: 6. CDR3: CASSLDRGPNTEAFF. CDR3 sequence (DNA): TGTGCCAGCAGCCTCGACAGGGGACCGAACACTGAAGCTTTCTTT.